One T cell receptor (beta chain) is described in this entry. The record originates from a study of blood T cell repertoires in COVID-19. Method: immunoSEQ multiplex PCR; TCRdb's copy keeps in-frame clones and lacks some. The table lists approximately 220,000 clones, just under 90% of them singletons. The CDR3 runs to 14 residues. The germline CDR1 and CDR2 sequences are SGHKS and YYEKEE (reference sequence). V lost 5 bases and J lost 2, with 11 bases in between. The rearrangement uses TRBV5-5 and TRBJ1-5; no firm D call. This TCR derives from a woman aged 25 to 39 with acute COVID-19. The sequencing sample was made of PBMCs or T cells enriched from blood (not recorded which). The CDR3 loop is CASRVSGGNQPQHF. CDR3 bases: TGTGCCAGCAGAGTGTCCGGGGGCAATCAGCCCCAGCATTTT.